This T cell receptor beta chain was obtained from a study of blood T cell repertoires in COVID-19. Study details: Sources were T cells, B-cell-depleted T cells, or PBMCs; the material itself was cDNA or gDNA.

Original methodology: Amplification of reference gene primers was used by the study to estimate nucleated cell counts. The method was immunoSEQ multiplex PCR; TCRdb's version includes in-frame clones alone and lacks a portion of them. Clone size and V and J calls were adopted from that table, with D and trimming inferred from the DNA. The sample holds about 60,000 clones, about 88% seen once. Between the trimmed V and J ends, which lost 0 bases and 1 base, there was a span of 7 bases. CDR3 length: 14 amino acids. Germline V gives CDR1 SGHRS, CDR2 YFSETQ. Input material: peripheral blood. V and J are TRBV5-1 and TRBJ2-5; D not certain. This TCR came from an older woman with active COVID-19. CDR3 coding DNA: TGCGCCAGCAGCTTGGTGGCATCCCAAGAGACCCAGTACTTC. As protein: CASSLVASQETQYF.